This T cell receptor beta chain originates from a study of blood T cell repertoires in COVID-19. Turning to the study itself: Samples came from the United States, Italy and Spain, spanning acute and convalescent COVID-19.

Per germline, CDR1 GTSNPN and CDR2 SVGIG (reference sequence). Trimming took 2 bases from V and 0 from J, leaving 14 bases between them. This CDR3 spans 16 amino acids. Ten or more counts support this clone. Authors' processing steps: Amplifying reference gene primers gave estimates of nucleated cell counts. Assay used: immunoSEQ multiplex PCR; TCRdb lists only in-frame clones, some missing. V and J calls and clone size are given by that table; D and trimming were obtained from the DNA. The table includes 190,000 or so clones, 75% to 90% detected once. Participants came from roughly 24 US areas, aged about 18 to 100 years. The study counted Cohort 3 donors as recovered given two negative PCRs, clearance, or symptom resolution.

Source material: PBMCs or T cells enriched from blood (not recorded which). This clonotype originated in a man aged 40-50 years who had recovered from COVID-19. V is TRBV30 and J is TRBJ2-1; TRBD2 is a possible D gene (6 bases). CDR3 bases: TGTGCCTGGAGTCTACGGGGACTGAACTCCTACAATGAGCAGTTCTTC. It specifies CAWSLRGLNSYNEQFF.